One sample yielded the 7 T cell receptor beta chains listed below, sequenced in a study of blood T cell repertoires in COVID-19. The method was immunoSEQ multiplex PCR; TCRdb's version includes in-frame clones alone and lacks a portion of them. In the table there are approximately 210,000 clones, around 90% of which are singletons. Source material: peripheral blood. These receptors were obtained from a man aged 25 to 40 with acute or convalescent COVID-19.

J is TRBJ2-1 and V is TRBV5-1; TRBD2 matches at 9 bases. With V trimmed by 1 base and J by 8 bases, 13 bases remained unmatched. The CDR3 totals 17 residues. CDR1 is SGHRS and CDR2 is YFSETQ in the germline V gene. The CDR3 sequence: CASSLFPPGTSSYEQFF. As DNA, the CDR3 is TGCGCCAGCAGCTTGTTCCCCCCTGGGACTAGCTCCTATGAGCAGTTCTTC.

The sample holds a few counts of this clone. The V and J genes are TRBV28 and TRBJ1-6; tentatively, D is TRBD1 (6 bases). This CDR3 has 14 amino acids. Looked up from germline, CDR1 is MDHEN and CDR2 is SYDVKM. The V gene lost 7 bases and the J gene lost 6 bases, with 13 bases spanning the gap. CDR3 nucleotides: TGTGCCAGCACCTTAACAGGGTCTAATTCACCCCTCCACTTT. This sequence encodes CASTLTGSNSPLHF.

The chain links TRBV4-2 to TRBJ1-5, with 8 bases that match TRBD1. Trimming at V came to 4 bases and at J to 7 bases, leaving 9 bases not matched to a gene. CDR3 size: 15 residues. Germline V gene sequence: CDR1 LGHNA, CDR2 YNFKEQ. The CDR3 DNA reads as TGTGCCAGCAGCCGACCGGACAGGGAAGGACAGCCCCAGCATTTT. Amino acids: CASSRPDREGQPQHF.

In this sample, this clone turned up once. This chain links TRBV5-1 with TRBJ2-5; 9 bases match TRBD2. The CDR3 contains 14 residues. The trim removed 0 bases at V and 4 bases at J, leaving 1 base unmatched. Germline V gives CDR1 SGHRS, CDR2 YFSETQ. The CDR3 nucleotides read TGCGCCAGCAGCTTGGGAGCGGGGGGAGAGACCCAGTACTTC. It codes for CASSLGAGGETQYF.

Worth noting for this clone: The same CDR3 arises from other DNA sequences in this sample as well. The CDR3 bases are TGTGCCAGCTCACCGGGACTAGCAGAGACCCAGTACTTC. Its protein is CASSPGLAETQYF. This chain joins TRBV18 and TRBJ2-5, with 9 bases lining up with TRBD2. The germline gives CDR1 KGHSH, CDR2 LQKENI. V was pared by 3 bases and J by 4 bases, with 0 bases of the junction left unmatched. This CDR3 has 13 amino acids.

The chain is built from TRBV7-2 and TRBJ1-2; 10 bases match TRBD1. Germline CDR1 is SGHTA and CDR2 is FQGNSA. CDR3 length equals 14 residues. Germline trimming cut 4 bases from V and 8 bases from J; bases unmatched to any gene: 7. CDR3 DNA sequence: TGTGCCAGCAGCTCCCGGGACAGGGGCGGCGGCTACACCTTC. Protein sequence: CASSSRDRGGGYTF.

In this sample, this clone turned up once. The V and J genes are TRBV30 and TRBJ1-6; 8 nucleotides agree with TRBD1. CDR3 length: 14 residues. The germline V gene has CDR1 GTSNPN and CDR2 SVGIG (reference sequence). Trimming removed 4 bases from V and 7 bases from J; junction bases left unmatched: 6. As DNA, the CDR3 is TGTGCCTGGACCTGGGGGGACAGGAATTCACCCCTCCACTTT. Protein: CAWTWGDRNSPLHF.